These T cell receptor beta chains were read from a single sample in a study of identical twins. One entry per CDR3 protein results from TCRdb running MiXCR on the 5' RACE reads. The table shows about 700,000 distinct CDR3 sequences, with approximately 6.1% occurring only once. What was sequenced was naive T cells sorted from blood. These receptors were collected from a man younger than 35 in good health. The CDR3 runs from the conserved cysteine through the conserved F or W. The order of the fields is J gene, CDR3 length, clone size, V gene, D gene, CDR3 protein, CDR3 DNA. D genes are given only for firm matches. The listing skips clone size in some rows; elsewhere it reads once, few, many or a size class.

>TRBJ2-7|14|many|TRBV7-8|TRBD1
CASSGRDRGSEQYF
TGTGCCAGCAGCGGCCGGGACAGGGGTTCCGAGCAGTACTTC
>TRBJ2-1|13|many|TRBV15|.
CATSSLRPNEQFF
TGTGCCACCAGCAGCCTTCGTCCCAATGAGCAGTTCTTC
>TRBJ2-2|15|.|TRBV6-2/TRBV6-3|TRBD1
CASSYGTGGLGELFF
TGTGCCAGCAGTTACGGGACAGGGGGCCTCGGGGAGCTGTTTTTT
>TRBJ2-2|14|few|TRBV7-9|.
CASSSPRGTGELFF
TGTGCCAGCAGCTCCCCGAGGGGCACCGGGGAGCTGTTTTTT
>TRBJ2-5|15|.|TRBV3-1|.
CASSLPTPWGETQYF
TGTGCCAGCAGCCTCCCGACCCCGTGGGGAGAGACCCAGTACTTC
>TRBJ1-2|14|.|TRBV2|.
CARMDGGSDYGYTF
TGTGCCAGAATGGACGGAGGCTCCGACTATGGCTACACCTTC
>TRBJ2-2|18|few|TRBV3-1|TRBD1
CASSQERQGALDTGELFF
TGTGCCAGCAGCCAAGAGAGACAGGGGGCTCTGGACACCGGGGAGCTGTTTTTT
>TRBJ1-2|13|.|TRBV20-1|TRBD1
CSARDTGVSGYTF
TGCAGTGCTAGGGATACAGGGGTATCTGGCTACACCTTC
>TRBJ1-3|15|.|TRBV27|TRBD1
CASSLSGRGPDTIYF
TGTGCCAGCAGTTTATCTGGCAGGGGGCCGGACACCATATATTTT
>TRBJ1-6|14|.|TRBV5-1|TRBD1
CASSMGQSNSPLHF
TGCGCCAGCAGCATGGGACAGAGCAATTCACCCCTCCACTTT
>TRBJ1-5|14|many|TRBV20-1|.
CSARDARGGQPQHF
TGCAGTGCTAGAGATGCGAGGGGGGGTCAGCCCCAGCATTTT
>TRBJ2-7|12|many|TRBV7-9|.
CASSQSGREQYF
TGTGCCAGCAGCCAGTCCGGTCGGGAGCAGTACTTC
>TRBJ2-3|16|.|TRBV4-1|.
CASSAPSRMRTDTQYF
TGCGCCAGCAGCGCTCCTTCACGGATGCGCACAGATACGCAGTATTTT
>TRBJ2-6|16|.|TRBV11-2|.
CASSLQPNSGANVLTF
TGTGCCAGCAGCTTACAACCCAACTCTGGGGCCAACGTCCTGACTTTC
>TRBJ2-2|15|many|TRBV29-1|TRBD1
CSVRQGTANTGELFF
TGCAGCGTCAGACAGGGGACCGCGAACACCGGGGAGCTGTTTTTT
>TRBJ1-5|12|few|TRBV10-1|.
CASSGTDQPQHF
TGCGCCAGCAGTGGGACGGATCAGCCCCAGCATTTT
>TRBJ2-5|14|few|TRBV27|TRBD1
CASSLDRALETQYF
TGTGCCAGCAGCTTAGACAGGGCCTTGGAGACCCAGTACTTC
>TRBJ1-6|18|.|TRBV2|TRBD1
CASSDPGQGYPFNSPLHF
TGTGCCAGCAGTGACCCGGGACAGGGGTACCCCTTTAATTCACCCCTCCACTTT
>TRBJ1-1|14|many|TRBV9|.
CASSVEGENTEAFF
TGTGCCAGCAGCGTAGAAGGGGAGAACACTGAAGCTTTCTTT
>TRBJ1-1|16|.|TRBV7-2|.
CASSFGAGGGNTEAFF
TGTGCCAGCAGCTTTGGGGCAGGCGGAGGGAACACTGAAGCTTTCTTT
>TRBJ2-7|11|many|TRBV7-2|.
CASSHRYEQYF
TGTGCCAGCAGCCATAGGTACGAGCAGTACTTC
>TRBJ2-5|14|.|TRBV27|.
CASSLGGDVETQYF
TGTGCCAGCAGTCTCGGAGGGGACGTGGAGACCCAGTACTTC
>TRBJ2-4|16|many|TRBV6-5|TRBD1
CASSSGDRGPKNIQYF
TGTGCCAGCAGTTCCGGCGACAGGGGGCCCAAAAACATTCAGTACTTC
>TRBJ2-4|16|.|TRBV6-2/TRBV6-3|TRBD1
CASSTTAQGRQNIQYF
TGTGCCAGCAGCACCACGGCACAGGGGCGGCAAAACATTCAGTACTTC
>TRBJ1-1|13|few|TRBV2|.
CARNLGPNTEAFF
TGTGCCAGGAATTTGGGACCGAACACTGAAGCTTTCTTT
>TRBJ1-5|15|few|TRBV2|.
CASSENGDGNQPQHF
TGTGCCAGCAGTGAAAACGGGGATGGCAATCAGCCCCAGCATTTT
>TRBJ2-7|12|many|TRBV29-1|.
CSVRTSSYEQYF
TGCAGCGTTAGAACCAGCTCATACGAGCAGTACTTC
>TRBJ1-2|13|few|TRBV29-1|TRBD1
CSTTGAWGYGYTF
TGCAGTACAACAGGGGCCTGGGGCTATGGCTACACCTTC
>TRBJ1-6|13|.|TRBV6-6|TRBD1
CACSSGTGYTLHF
TGTGCCTGTTCGTCCGGGACAGGGTACACCCTCCACTTT
>TRBJ2-7|16|.|TRBV20-1|TRBD2
CSADHLAGGSSYEQYF
TGCAGTGCCGACCATCTAGCGGGAGGGTCATCCTACGAGCAGTACTTC
>TRBJ1-1|14|many|TRBV5-1|TRBD1
CASTWGQGNTEAFF
TGCGCCAGCACCTGGGGACAGGGGAACACTGAAGCTTTCTTT
>TRBJ2-1|15|many|TRBV4-1|TRBD2
CASSQGTSRGDEQFF
TGCGCCAGCAGCCAAGGGACTAGCCGGGGGGATGAGCAGTTCTTC
>TRBJ2-1|15|many|TRBV15|TRBD1
CATSKGQSSYNEQFF
TGTGCCACCAGCAAGGGACAGAGCTCCTACAATGAGCAGTTCTTC
>TRBJ1-1|14|many|TRBV10-3|TRBD1
CAISAETGDTEAFF
TGTGCCATCAGTGCTGAGACAGGGGACACTGAAGCTTTCTTT
>TRBJ2-7|15|.|TRBV23-1|TRBD1
CASSLRGTGLYEQYF
TGCGCCAGCAGTCTGCGCGGGACAGGTCTCTACGAGCAGTACTTC
>TRBJ2-1|10|many|TRBV7-9|TRBD2
CASDGGEQFF
TGTGCCAGCGACGGGGGGGAGCAGTTCTTC
>TRBJ2-5|15|.|TRBV29-1|.
CSVTNSSGLQETQYF
TGCAGCGTCACCAACTCCTCAGGACTGCAAGAGACCCAGTACTTC